This T cell receptor beta chain was obtained from a study of T cells after yellow fever vaccination. Findings of the study overall: Post-booster repertoires contained most primary-vaccination clones again (96% CD4, approximately 86% CD8).

This clonotype was counted many times. Antigen unknown. The CDR3 has 16 amino acids. CDR1 is SGHTA and CDR2 is FQGNSA in the germline V gene. Germline trimming cut 1 base from V and 6 bases from J; bases unmatched to any gene: 9. MiXCR, applied by TCRdb to the 5' RACE reads, yields one record per CDR3 protein. This table has 70,000 to 80,000 distinct CDR3 sequences, around 7.1% appearing once. The chain uses TRBV7-2 and TRBJ2-3; 8 bases match TRBD2. This TCR derives from a man aged 18 to 29 who received the YFV17D yellow fever vaccine. This sample comprised CD8+ T cells sorted from PBMCs, obtained roughly 10 days after the first yellow fever vaccination. DNA for the CDR3: TGTGCCAGCAGCTTAGGATGGAGCGGGGGAGGGGATACGCAGTATTTT. Its translation is CASSLGWSGGGDTQYF.